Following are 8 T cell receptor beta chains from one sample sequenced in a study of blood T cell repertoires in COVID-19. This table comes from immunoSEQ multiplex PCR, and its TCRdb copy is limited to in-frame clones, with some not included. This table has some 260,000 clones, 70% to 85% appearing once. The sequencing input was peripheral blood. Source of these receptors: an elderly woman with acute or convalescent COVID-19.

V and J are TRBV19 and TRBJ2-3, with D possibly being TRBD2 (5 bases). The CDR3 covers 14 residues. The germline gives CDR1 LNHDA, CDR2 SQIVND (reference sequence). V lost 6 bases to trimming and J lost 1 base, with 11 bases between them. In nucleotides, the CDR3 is TGTGCCAGTAGCGAGGGTGGGGGCACAGATACGCAGTATTTT. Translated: CASSEGGGTDTQYF.

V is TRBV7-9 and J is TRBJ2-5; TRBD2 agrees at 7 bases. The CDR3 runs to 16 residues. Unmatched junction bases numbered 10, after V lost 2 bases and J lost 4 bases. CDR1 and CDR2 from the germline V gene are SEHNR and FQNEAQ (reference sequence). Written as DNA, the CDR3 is TGTGCCAGCAGCTTACTCGGGGAGGGCCCTCGAGAGACCCAGTACTTC. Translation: CASSLLGEGPRETQYF.

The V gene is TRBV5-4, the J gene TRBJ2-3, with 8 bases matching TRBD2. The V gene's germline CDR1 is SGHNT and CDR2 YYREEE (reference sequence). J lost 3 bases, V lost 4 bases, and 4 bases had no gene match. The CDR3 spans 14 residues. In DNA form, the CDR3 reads TGTGCCAGCAGCCCCGGGGGGGGGACAGATACGCAGTATTTT. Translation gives CASSPGGGTDTQYF.

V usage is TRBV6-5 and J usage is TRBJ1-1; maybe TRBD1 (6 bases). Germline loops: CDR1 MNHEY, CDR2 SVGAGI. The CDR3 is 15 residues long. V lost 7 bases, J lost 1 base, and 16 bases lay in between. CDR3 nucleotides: TGTGCCAGCACACCCCGGACAGTTTGGAACACTGAAGCTTTCTTT. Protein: CASTPRTVWNTEAFF.

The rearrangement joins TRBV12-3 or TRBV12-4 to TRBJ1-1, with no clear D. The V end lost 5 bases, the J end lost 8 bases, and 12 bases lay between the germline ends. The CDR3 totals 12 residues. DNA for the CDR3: TGTGCCAGCAGTCAAGGAGGAAGGGAAGCTTTCTTT. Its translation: CASSQGGREAFF.

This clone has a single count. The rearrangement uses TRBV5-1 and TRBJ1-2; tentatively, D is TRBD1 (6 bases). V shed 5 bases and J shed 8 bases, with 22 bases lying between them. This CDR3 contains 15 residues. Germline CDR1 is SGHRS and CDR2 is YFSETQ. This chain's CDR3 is CASSTTTTGPGGYTF. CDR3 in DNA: TGCGCCAGCAGTACCACTACTACAGGGCCGGGAGGCTACACCTTC. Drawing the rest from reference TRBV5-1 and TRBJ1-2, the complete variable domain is KAGVTQTPRYLIKTRGQQVTLSCSPISGHRSVSWYQQTPGQGLQFLFEYFSETQRNKGNFPGRFSGRQFSNSRSEMNVSTLELGDSALYLCASSTTTTGPGGYTFGSGTRLTVV.

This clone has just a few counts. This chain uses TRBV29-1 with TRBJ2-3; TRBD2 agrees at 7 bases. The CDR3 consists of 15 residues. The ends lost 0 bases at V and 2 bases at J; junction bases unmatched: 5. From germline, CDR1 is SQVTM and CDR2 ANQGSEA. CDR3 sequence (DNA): TGCAGCGTTGAAGATCAAGCGGGGTTCACAGATACGCAGTATTTT. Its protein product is CSVEDQAGFTDTQYF.

CDR3 residues: CASSQDRSGGAVYNEQFF. For the CDR3, the DNA is TGTGCCAGCAGCCAAGACCGGAGCGGAGGGGCTGTCTACAATGAGCAGTTCTTC. J is TRBJ2-1 and V is TRBV3-1 (or the pseudogene TRBV3-2), with a tentative D call TRBD2 (6 bases). CDR3 size: 18 residues. The ends were cut back, 0 bases at V and 3 bases at J, with 18 bases in the middle. Germline assignment: CDR1 LGHDT and CDR2 YNNKEL (reference sequence).